Listed below are T cell receptor beta chains from one sample, sequenced in a study of control samples from healthy donors and cancer patients. Measured with immunoSEQ multiplex PCR; TCRdb has only the in-frame clones, and not every one. The sample lists 150,000 to 190,000 clones, over 90% occurring once. The sequenced sample was blood. The receptors were gathered from a man in his fifties or sixties in good health. Each CDR3 is given with its conserved first and last residue.

J gene: TRBJ1-5
CDR3 length: 14
V gene: TRBV7-9
CDR3 protein: CASSLATGGQPQHF

J gene: TRBJ2-1
CDR3 length: 15
V gene: TRBV6-1
CDR3 protein: CASSEGGGGGNEQFF

J gene: TRBJ2-7
CDR3 length: 15
V gene: TRBV28
CDR3 protein: CASSLGLGRGYEQYF

J gene: TRBJ1-2
CDR3 length: 14
V gene: TRBV4-1
CDR3 protein: CASSPTGSRGGYTF

J gene: TRBJ1-1
CDR3 length: 13
V gene: TRBV25-1
CDR3 protein: CASSNRRDTEAFF

J gene: TRBJ2-1
CDR3 length: 15
V gene: TRBV6-5
CDR3 protein: CASSYGTSGRDEQFF

J gene: TRBJ2-7
CDR3 length: 13
V gene: TRBV5-1
CDR3 protein: CASSSRQPYEQYF

J gene: TRBJ1-1
CDR3 length: 13
V gene: TRBV2
CDR3 protein: CASQKDRSPEAFF

J gene: TRBJ2-3
CDR3 length: 14
V gene: TRBV7-9
CDR3 protein: CASSLAGATDTQYF

J gene: TRBJ1-4
CDR3 length: 15
V gene: TRBV11-2
CDR3 protein: CASSFFTRGNEKLFF

J gene: TRBJ2-2
CDR3 length: 15
V gene: TRBV7-9
CDR3 protein: CASSPWTGSTGELFF

J gene: TRBJ2-1
CDR3 length: 16
V gene: TRBV28
CDR3 protein: CASSSPGSLSSNEQFF

J gene: TRBJ2-3
CDR3 length: 15
V gene: TRBV7-2
CDR3 protein: CASSLVTSGADTQYF

J gene: TRBJ2-7
CDR3 length: 14
V gene: TRBV27
CDR3 protein: CASSLNGEGYEQYF

J gene: TRBJ1-1
CDR3 length: 13
V gene: TRBV5-4
CDR3 protein: CASTVGGWTEAFF

J gene: TRBJ2-2
CDR3 length: 13
V gene: TRBV29-1
CDR3 protein: CSVGQGYTGELFF

J gene: TRBJ2-7
CDR3 length: 14
V gene: TRBV6-5
CDR3 protein: CASSYLGGPYEQYF

J gene: TRBJ2-3
CDR3 length: 12
V gene: TRBV6-5
CDR3 protein: CASSFATDTQYF

J gene: TRBJ1-5
CDR3 length: 14
V gene: TRBV24-1
CDR3 protein: CATRGQGFNQPQHF

J gene: TRBJ2-5
CDR3 length: 15
V gene: TRBV6-5
CDR3 protein: CASIRSLAGDETQYF

J gene: TRBJ2-1
CDR3 length: 12
V gene: TRBV28
CDR3 protein: CASSLTRNEQFF

J gene: TRBJ2-1
CDR3 length: 13
V gene: TRBV30
CDR3 protein: CAWRTGWGNEQFF

J gene: TRBJ2-1
CDR3 length: 12
V gene: TRBV3-1/TRBV3-2
CDR3 protein: CASSGDYNEQFF

J gene: TRBJ2-5
CDR3 length: 15
V gene: TRBV6-2/TRBV6-3
CDR3 protein: CASSRAGGPIETQYF

J gene: TRBJ2-3
CDR3 length: 15
V gene: TRBV11-2
CDR3 protein: CASSPGLAGLDTQYF

J gene: TRBJ2-7
CDR3 length: 14
V gene: TRBV11-2
CDR3 protein: CASSISGSGYEQYF

J gene: TRBJ2-5
CDR3 length: 16
V gene: TRBV19
CDR3 protein: CASSIVGLRSRETQYF